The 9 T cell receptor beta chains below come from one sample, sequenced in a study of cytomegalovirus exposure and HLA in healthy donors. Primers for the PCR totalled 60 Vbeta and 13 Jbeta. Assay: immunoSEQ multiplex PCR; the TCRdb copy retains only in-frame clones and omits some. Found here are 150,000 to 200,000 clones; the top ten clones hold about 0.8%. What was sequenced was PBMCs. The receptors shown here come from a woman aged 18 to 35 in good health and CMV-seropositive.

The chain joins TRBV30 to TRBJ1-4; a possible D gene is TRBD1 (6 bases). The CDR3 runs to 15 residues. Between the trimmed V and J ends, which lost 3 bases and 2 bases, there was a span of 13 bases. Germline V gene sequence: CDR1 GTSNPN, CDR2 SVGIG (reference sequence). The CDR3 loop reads CAWRARGATNEKLFF. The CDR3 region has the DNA TGTGCCTGGAGGGCGCGGGGGGCCACTAATGAAAAACTGTTTTTT.

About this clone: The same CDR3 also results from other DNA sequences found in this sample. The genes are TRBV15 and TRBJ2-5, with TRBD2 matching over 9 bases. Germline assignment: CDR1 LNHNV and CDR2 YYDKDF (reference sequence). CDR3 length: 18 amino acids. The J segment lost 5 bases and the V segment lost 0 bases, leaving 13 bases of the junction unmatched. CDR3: CATSRDFGGRAVGETQYF. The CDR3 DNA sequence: TGTGCCACCAGCAGAGATTTCGGCGGGAGGGCCGTAGGGGAGACCCAGTACTTC. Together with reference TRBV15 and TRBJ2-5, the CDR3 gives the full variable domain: DAMVIQNPRYQVTQFGKPVTLSCSQTLNHNVMYWYQQKSSQAPKLLFHYYDKDFNNEADTPDNFQSRRPNTSFCFLDIRSPGLGDTAMYLCATSRDFGGRAVGETQYFGPGTRLLVL.

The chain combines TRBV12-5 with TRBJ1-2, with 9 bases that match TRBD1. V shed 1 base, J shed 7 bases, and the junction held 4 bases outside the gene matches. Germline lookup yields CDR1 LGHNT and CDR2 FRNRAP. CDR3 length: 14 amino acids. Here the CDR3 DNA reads TGTGCTAGTGGTTTGGGGGACAGGGAGGGTGGCTACACCTTC. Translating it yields CASGLGDREGGYTF.

The CDR3 spells CAISVTGDYGYTF. The CDR3 nucleotides read TGTGCCATCAGTGTGACAGGGGACTATGGCTACACCTTC. The chain has TRBV10-3 and TRBJ1-2, with 8 bases that match TRBD1. CDR1 is ENHRY and CDR2 is SYGVKD in the germline V gene. The CDR3 length is 13 residues. With 4 bases clipped from V and 3 bases from J, the junction kept 1 base outside the gene matches.

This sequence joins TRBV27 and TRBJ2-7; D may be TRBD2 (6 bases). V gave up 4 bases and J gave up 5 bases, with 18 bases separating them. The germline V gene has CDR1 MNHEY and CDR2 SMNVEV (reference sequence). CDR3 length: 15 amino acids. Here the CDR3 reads CASSSLTGVVNEQYF. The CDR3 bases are TGTGCCAGCAGTTCATTAACGGGGGTAGTCAACGAGCAGTACTTC.

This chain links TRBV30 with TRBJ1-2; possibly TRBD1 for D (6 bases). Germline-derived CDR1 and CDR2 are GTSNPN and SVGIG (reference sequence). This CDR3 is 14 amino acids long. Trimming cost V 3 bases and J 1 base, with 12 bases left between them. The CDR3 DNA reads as TGTGCCTGGAGGGGGCCAGGGGATAACTATGGCTACACCTTC. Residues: CAWRGPGDNYGYTF.

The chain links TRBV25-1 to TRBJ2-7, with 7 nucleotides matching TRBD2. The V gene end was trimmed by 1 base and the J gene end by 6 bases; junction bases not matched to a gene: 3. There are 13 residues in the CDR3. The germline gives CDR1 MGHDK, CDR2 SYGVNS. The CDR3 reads CASSELWGGEQYF. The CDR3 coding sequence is TGTGCCAGCAGTGAATTATGGGGGGGCGAGCAGTACTTC.

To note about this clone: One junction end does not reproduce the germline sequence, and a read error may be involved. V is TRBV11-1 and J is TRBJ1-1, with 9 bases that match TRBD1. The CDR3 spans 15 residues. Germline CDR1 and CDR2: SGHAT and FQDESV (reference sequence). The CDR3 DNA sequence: TGTGCCAGCAGCGAAGGACAGGGGCAGAACACTGAAGCTCTCTTT. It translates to CASSEGQGQNTEALF. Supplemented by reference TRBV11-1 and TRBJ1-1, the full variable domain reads EAEVAQSPRYKITEKSQAVAFWCDPISGHATLYWYRQILGQGPELLVQFQDESVVDDSQLPKDRFSAERLKGVDSTLKIQPAELGDSAMYLCASSEGQGQNTEALFGQGTRLTVV.

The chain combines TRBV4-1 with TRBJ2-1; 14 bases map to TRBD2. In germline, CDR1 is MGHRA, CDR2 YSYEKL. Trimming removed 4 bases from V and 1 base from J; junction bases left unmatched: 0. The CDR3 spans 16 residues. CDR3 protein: CASSRLAGGSYNEQFF. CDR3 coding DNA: TGCGCCAGCAGCCGACTAGCGGGGGGGTCCTACAATGAGCAGTTCTTC.